This T cell receptor beta chain was profiled in a study of T cells in Graves' hyperthyroidism and ophthalmopathy. From RNA transcripts, TCR beta CDR3 regions were amplified. With the HTBI primer set, the TCR CDR3 went through a first round of RT-PCR. MiXCR was run by TCRdb on the multiplex PCR reads, yielding one entry per CDR3 protein. There are about 700,000 distinct CDR3 sequences in the sample; approximately 15% occur only once, and around 9.6% lies in the top ten. This clonotype was seen ten or more times. This CDR3 comprises 13 residues. The V and J ends lost 5 bases and 6 bases, in that order; junction bases with no gene match: 4. Germline V gene lookup returns CDR1 SGHAT and CDR2 FQNNGV.

The sample consisted of blood. This receptor was identified in a woman younger than 35 with Graves' hyperthyroidism. V gene TRBV11-2 combines with J gene TRBJ2-1, with 7 positions matching TRBD1. CDR3 sequence (DNA): TGTGCCAGCAGCCCCGGGACAGTCAATGAGCAGTTCTTC. Translation gives CASSPGTVNEQFF.